This TCR beta chain was retrieved from a study of shared clonotypes between healthy human individuals. Study-wide findings and caveats: Donor scarcity curtailed the genetic and exposure-history diversity represented herein.

The CDR3 is 11 residues long. Germline assignment: CDR1 DFQATT and CDR2 SNEGSKA (reference sequence). Trimming pared 4 bases from V and 8 bases from J, leaving 11 bases between. On this clone: The antigen remains unidentified.

Naive CD8 populations comprised CD45RO-negative cells positively selected for CCR7, excluding terminally differentiated effector memory CD45RA+ cells. In the authors' methods: With immunoSEQ giving junction-only sequences and no quality scores, filtering differed. Some clones are missing from TCRdb's copy, which holds only in-frame ones; the method was immunoSEQ multiplex PCR. The V and J calls and clone size come from that table; D and trimming were worked out from the DNA. Among roughly 2.1 million clones listed, roughly 91% were seen once. This clonotype was obtained from a young man in good health. Some clones in this sample may be carry-over from other donors' samples. The chain uses TRBV20-1 and TRBJ1-2; the D is unclear. Sequencing was performed on naive CD8+ T cells from PBMCs. CDR3 region: CSAIGIHGYTF. The CDR3 DNA is TGCAGTGCTATAGGTATCCACGGCTACACCTTC.